The 25 T cell receptor beta chains below come from one sample, sequenced in a study of tumor-infiltrating lymphocytes in primary liver carcinoma. TCR beta cDNA was prepared out of roughly 500 ng total RNA by means of a constant-region primer. TCR beta libraries came from three nested multiplex PCR rounds using slightly modified ARM-PCR. The study ran its first two PCR rounds for 9 to 10 cycles each, using TRBV1-TRBV30 forward primers and a C-beta reverse primer. TCRdb passed the multiplex PCR reads through MiXCR, listing each CDR3 protein once. Among hundreds of thousands of distinct CDR3 sequences listed, approximately 60% were seen once. RNA isolated from unsorted whole blood supplied the blood RNA, with germline DNA also extracted. The sample was peripheral blood. The source of these receptors is a man in his forties with primary liver carcinoma and hepatitis B virus infection.

This clonotype was recorded many times. The chain carries TRBV29-1 and TRBJ2-1, with unresolved D. The V gene's germline CDR1 is SQVTM and CDR2 ANQGSEA. CDR3 length: 12 residues. V was pared by 0 bases and J by 6 bases, with 6 bases between. CDR3 DNA: TGCAGCGTTGAAGAGTTTATCAATGAGCAGTTCTTC. Its protein is CSVEEFINEQFF.

A word on this clonotype: Its ends do not fully match the called genes, so a read error is possible. The chain links TRBV6-1 to TRBJ2-4, with D tentatively TRBD1 (6 bases). There are 16 residues in the CDR3. The germline V gene encodes CDR1 MNHNS and CDR2 SASEGT. The DNA for the CDR3 is TGTGCCAGAAGTGAAGAAGGGGGTCTGGCCAAAAACATTCAGTACTTC. This translates into CARSEEGGLAKNIQYF.

This clonotype was seen repeatedly, ten times or more. The V and J genes are TRBV4-1 and TRBJ1-5; weak D call: TRBD1 (6 bases). Trimming pared 0 bases from V and 5 bases from J, leaving 11 bases between. The CDR3 runs to 15 residues. From germline, CDR1 is MGHRA and CDR2 YSYEKL. The CDR3 DNA reads TGCGCCAGCAGCCAAGAGGGTGCAGGGGATCAGCCCCAGCATTTT. It yields the protein CASSQEGAGDQPQHF.

Concerning this clonotype: An end of the junction does not agree with germline; a read error may underlie this. This chain links TRBV6-2 or TRBV6-3 with TRBJ2-7, with TRBD1 as a possible D gene (5 bases). CDR1 and CDR2 from the germline V gene are MNHEY and SVGEGT. The CDR3 has 13 amino acids. Here the CDR3 DNA reads TGTGCCAGCAGTAAAGGGGATTCCTACGAGCTGTGCTTC. Protein: CASSKGDSYELCF.

V gene TRBV28 combines with J gene TRBJ2-1; the match to TRBD2 covers 8 bases. Germline V lookup: CDR1 MDHEN, CDR2 SYDVKM. CDR3 length: 15 amino acids. V was clipped by 5 bases and J by 6 bases; unmatched bases: 9. CDR3 nucleotides: TGTGCCAGCAGTCTGGGACTAGTCGGGGGCAATGAGCAGTTCTTC. Amino acid sequence: CASSLGLVGGNEQFF.

A remark on this clonotype: This may come from a read error, since a much larger clone is one base off. The chain carries TRBV4-2 and TRBJ2-1, with 7 bases fitting TRBD2. Germline V gene sequence: CDR1 LGHNA, CDR2 YNFKEQ. The CDR3 runs to 15 residues. The CDR3 region is CASSQVGTTLGEPFF. The CDR3 region has the DNA TGTGCCAGCAGCCAAGTGGGGACTACCCTCGGTGAGCCGTTCTTC.

This clonotype occurred many times. This rearrangement joins TRBV6-6 to TRBJ2-1, with 8 bases that match TRBD2. The germline gives CDR1 MNHNY, CDR2 SVGAGI (reference sequence). The CDR3 is 19 residues long. V gave up 0 bases and J gave up 4 bases; unmatched junction bases: 14. CDR3 loop: CASSYSLVAGSRRYNEQFF. The CDR3 coding sequence is TGTGCCAGCAGTTACTCGCTCGTAGCGGGGTCCCGGAGATACAATGAGCAGTTCTTC.

Points on this clonotype: Possible read error: a much larger clone is one base away. V gene TRBV5-4 combines with J gene TRBJ2-7; TRBD2 is a possible D gene (6 bases). The germline CDR1 and CDR2 sequences are SGHNT and YYREEE (reference sequence). The CDR3 runs to 14 residues. Trimming shortened V by 4 bases and J by 3 bases, and 14 bases separated the two germline ends. DNA of the CDR3: TGTGCCAGCAGCGCGGACGACGGGAGCTACGAGCAGTACTTC. Translated: CASSADDGSYEQYF.

Concerning this clonotype itself: This clone may be a read error of a much larger clone one base away. The rearrangement uses TRBV6-5 and TRBJ2-1; D gene unclear. CDR3 length: 12 residues. Germline V CDR1 and CDR2: MNHEY, SVGAGI. CDR3 nucleotides: TGTGTCAGCAGGTCTAGAACCAATGAGCAGTTCTTC. It yields the protein CVSRSRTNEQFF.

The CDR3 sequence is CASSEPQENTEAFF. CDR3 coding DNA: TGTGCCAGCAGTGAACCACAGGAGAACACTGAAGCTTTCTTT. This rearrangement joins TRBV6-2 or TRBV6-3 to TRBJ1-1; a weak D match, TRBD1 (5 bases). With 5 bases removed from V and 1 base from J, the gap between germline ends came to 11 bases. The CDR3 extends over 14 amino acids. CDR1 MNHEY and CDR2 SVGEGT come from the germline V gene.

This clonotype was seen only a few times. Relative to the germline gene, one junction end is altered; a read error may explain this. The rearrangement joins TRBV6-2 or TRBV6-3 to TRBJ2-5; TRBD1 matches 7 bases. The CDR3 is 15 amino acids. Germline CDR1 and CDR2: MNHEY and SVGEGT. CDR3 in DNA: TGTGCCAGCAGTGCCCCGACAGGGACCCAAGAGGCCCAGTACTTC. It encodes CASSAPTGTQEAQYF.

As regards this clonotype: This may be a read error, as it is one base from a much larger clone. V and J are TRBV29-1 and TRBJ2-4; possibly TRBD1 or TRBD2 for D (5 bases each). The length of the CDR3 is 13 residues. Germline values: CDR1 SQVTM, CDR2 ANQGSEA. The germline V and J ends were trimmed by 3 bases and 5 bases, with 11 bases remaining between them. The CDR3 region is CSVEGTAENIQYF. The CDR3 DNA sequence: TGCAGCGTTGAGGGGACCGCCGAAAACATTCAGTACTTC.

The CDR3 is CASSFELANCNEQFF. CDR3 nucleotide sequence: TGTGCCAGCAGCTTCGAACTAGCGAACTGCAATGAGCAGTTCTTC. V is TRBV11-1 and J is TRBJ2-1; 7 nucleotides match TRBD2. This CDR3 comprises 15 residues. Germline trimming cut 3 bases from V and 6 bases from J; bases unmatched to any gene: 8. The germline gives CDR1 SGHAT, CDR2 FQDESV (reference sequence). Full variable domain (rest looked up from reference TRBV11-1 and TRBJ2-1): EAEVAQSPRYKITEKSQAVAFWCDPISGHATLYWYRQILGQGPELLVQFQDESVVDDSQLPKDRFSAERLKGVDSTLKIQPAELGDSAMYLCASSFELANCNEQFFGPGTRLTVL.

About this clonotype itself: Since a much larger clone is just one base distant, this may be a read error. The chain links TRBV6-5 to TRBJ1-2; D perhaps matches TRBD1 (5 bases). CDR1 and CDR2 from the germline V gene are MNHEY and SVGAGI. The length of the CDR3 is 13 residues. V was shortened by 8 bases and J by 3 bases, with 13 bases between the two germline ends. The CDR3 region is CASGPGADYGYTF. The DNA of the CDR3 is TGTGCCAGCGGCCCCGGGGCGGACTATGGCTACACCTTC.

A remark on this clonotype: This may be a read error: a much more frequent sequence differs by one nucleotide. This chain links TRBV29-1 with TRBJ2-1, with 7 positions matching TRBD2. The germline CDR1 and CDR2 sequences are SQVTM and ANQGSEA. V was pared by 6 bases and J by 5 bases, with 7 bases of the junction left unmatched. This CDR3 is 13 amino acids long. CDR3 in DNA: TGCAGCGTCTGGACTAGAGGCCACAATGAGCAGTTCTTC. The encoded protein is CSVWTRGHNEQFF.

Concerning this clonotype itself: One junction end disagrees with the germline gene, perhaps due to a read error. This chain uses TRBV6-2 or TRBV6-3 with TRBJ2-1, with unresolved D. This CDR3 has 16 amino acids. CDR1 and CDR2 from the germline V gene are MNHEY and SVGEGT. DNA for the CDR3: TGTGCCTGCAGGAAACGAGCGATTGATTCCTACAATGAGCAGTTCTTC. Translation: CACRKRAIDSYNEQFF.

As to this clonotype: This may be a read error, as it is one base from a much larger clone. The gene calls are TRBV5-4 and TRBJ1-5; a possible D gene is TRBD1 (6 bases). Germline lookup yields CDR1 SGHNT and CDR2 YYREEE (reference sequence). Trimming took 4 bases from V and 7 from J, leaving 15 bases between them. This CDR3 comprises 14 residues. The CDR3 here is CASSTGTLKQPQHF. The CDR3 region has the DNA TGTGCCAGCAGCACCGGGACACTTAAGCAGCCCCAGCATTTT.

In regard to this clonotype: A read error may explain this, as a much larger clone is one base away. The chain combines TRBV5-1 with TRBJ2-5; tentatively, D is TRBD2 (7 bases). CDR1 and CDR2 from the germline V gene are SGHRS and YFSETQ. There are 16 residues in the CDR3. Trimming shortened V by 1 base and J by 5 bases, and 18 bases separated the two germline ends. CDR3 region: CASSLQGTMVMETQYF. The CDR3 DNA follows: TGCGCCAGCAGCTTGCAGGGGACTATGGTTATGGAGACCCAGTACTTC.

This clonotype was seen many times. The CDR3 DNA reads TGCAGCGTTCCCCACTCGGGTAACTATGGCTACACCTTC. Translating gives CSVPHSGNYGYTF. The chain combines TRBV29-1 with TRBJ1-2; D remains unclear. V lost 5 bases and J 1 base, leaving 11 bases between the germline ends. CDR3 size: 13 residues. Germline-derived CDR1 and CDR2 are SQVTM and ANQGSEA.

With regard to this clonotype: A much larger clone lies a single base off, so this may be a read error. The conserved phenylalanine or tryptophan is not found at the CDR3 terminus, so this likely reflects a read error. The V and J genes are TRBV10-3 and TRBJ2-5; no definite D call. Germline V gene lookup returns CDR1 ENHRY and CDR2 SYGVKD. The CDR3 is made up of 13 amino acids. The V gene lost 4 bases and the J gene lost 5 bases, with 11 bases spanning the gap. The CDR3 bases are TGTGCCATCAGTGCGGGCGATACGGAGACCCAGTACTTA. It translates to CAISAGDTETQYL.

This sequence joins TRBV28 and TRBJ1-1, with TRBD1 matching over 7 bases. With 5 bases clipped from V and 10 bases from J, the junction kept 13 bases outside the gene matches. Germline CDR1 reads MDHEN; CDR2 reads SYDVKM. This CDR3 is built from 14 residues. The CDR3 DNA reads TGTGCCAGCAGTAGGGGACAGTTCGCGACCGGAGCTTTCTTT. As protein: CASSRGQFATGAFF.

The V call is TRBV5-4, the J call TRBJ2-7; no reliable D call. The CDR3 runs to 16 residues. Trimming took off 4 bases at V and 5 bases at J, with 22 bases between the two ends. The V gene's germline CDR1 is SGHNT and CDR2 YYREEE (reference sequence). The CDR3 spells CASSQERPLPSDEQYF. In DNA form, the CDR3 reads TGTGCCAGCAGCCAGGAACGGCCCCTCCCCTCTGACGAGCAGTACTTC.

This clonotype appeared a few times. A much larger clone differs by one base, so this may be a read error. J is TRBJ2-5 and V is TRBV11-3; D is unclear. Trimming took off 3 bases at V and 2 bases at J, with 7 bases between the two ends. CDR3 length: 13 residues. Germline-derived CDR1 and CDR2 are SGHNT and YENEEA. CDR3: CASSFQRQETQYF. In DNA form, the CDR3 reads TGTGCCAGCAGCTTTCAGAGGCAAGAGACCCAGTACTTC. The full variable domain, completed using reference TRBV11-3 and TRBJ2-5, is EAGVVQSPRYKIIEKKQPVAFWCNPISGHNTLYWYLQNLGQGPELLIRYENEEAVDDSQLPKDRFSAERLKGVDSTLKIQPAELGDSAVYLCASSFQRQETQYFGPGTRLLVL.

The rearrangement joins TRBV11-2 to TRBJ2-2, with D uncertain. With 9 bases removed from V and 6 bases from J, the gap between germline ends came to 20 bases. Germline V gene sequence: CDR1 SGHAT, CDR2 FQNNGV. The CDR3 is made up of 15 amino acids. The CDR3 is CARSPPDPFPGELFF. In nucleotides, the CDR3 is TGTGCCAGGAGTCCACCAGACCCTTTCCCCGGGGAGCTGTTTTTT.

The table lists this clonotype with many counts. V usage is TRBV5-5 and J usage is TRBJ2-3, with TRBD1 identical over 8 bases. V lost 4 bases and J lost 6; bases outside the gene matches: 13. The CDR3 is 16 amino acids. CDR1 and CDR2 (germline): SGHKS, YYEKEE (reference sequence). The CDR3 sequence: CASSLQAAGGWDTQYF. DNA for the CDR3: TGTGCCAGCAGCCTCCAAGCGGCAGGGGGCTGGGATACGCAGTATTTT. Complete variable domain (other parts from reference TRBV5-5 and TRBJ2-3): DAGVTQSPTHLIKTRGQQVTLRCSPISGHKSVSWYQQVLGQGPQFIFQYYEKEERGRGNFPDRFSARQFPNYSSELNVNALLLGDSALYLCASSLQAAGGWDTQYFGPGTRLTVL.